Described below is a single T cell receptor beta chain sequence and its context. No antigen is known for it. The sample comes from a study of graft-versus-host responses after intestinal transplantation. On the study more broadly: Every recipient had anti-thymocyte globulin induction and 2 to 3 years of tacrolimus plus steroids.

Notes on the study in general: There were GvH clones found in recipient marrow, and some of them appeared first in ileum or blood. Patients who carried graft-donor T cell macrochimerism also had high graft-versus-host to host-versus-graft clonal ratios in their allografts.

The assay was immunoSEQ multiplex PCR, and TCRdb's table has in-frame clones only and misses some. The sample yields some 45,000 clones, 90% to 95% seen once. This clonotype was obtained from a human patient who received an intestinal transplant, so some T cells may come from the graft donor. Sequenced here: PBMCs, sampled 524 days after transplant.

The CDR3 region is CASALNNSPLHF. The CDR3 DNA reads as TGTGCTAGTGCCCTCAATAATTCACCCCTCCACTTT. The genes are TRBV12-5 and TRBJ1-6; D unresolved. The CDR3 covers 12 residues. CDR1 is LGHNT and CDR2 is FRNRAP in the germline V gene. The V gene lost 7 bases and the J gene lost 5 bases, with 6 bases spanning the gap.